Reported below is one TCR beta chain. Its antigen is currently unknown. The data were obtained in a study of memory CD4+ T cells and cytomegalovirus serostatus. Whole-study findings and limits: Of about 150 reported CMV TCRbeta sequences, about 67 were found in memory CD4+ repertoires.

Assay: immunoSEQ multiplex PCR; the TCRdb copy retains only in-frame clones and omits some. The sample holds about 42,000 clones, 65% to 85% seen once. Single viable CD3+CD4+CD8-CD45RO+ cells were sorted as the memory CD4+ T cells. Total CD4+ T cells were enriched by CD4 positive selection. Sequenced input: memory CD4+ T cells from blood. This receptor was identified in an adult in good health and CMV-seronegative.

DNA of the CDR3: TGTGCCACCAGCCCGGACAGGGGGAATGAAAAACTGTTTTTT. Protein product: CATSPDRGNEKLFF. The V call is TRBV15, the J call TRBJ1-4; 10 bases fit TRBD1. Germline values: CDR1 LNHNV, CDR2 YYDKDF (reference sequence). After removal of 5 bases from V and 5 bases from J, the junction contained 2 bases not matched to a gene. The CDR3 runs to 14 residues.